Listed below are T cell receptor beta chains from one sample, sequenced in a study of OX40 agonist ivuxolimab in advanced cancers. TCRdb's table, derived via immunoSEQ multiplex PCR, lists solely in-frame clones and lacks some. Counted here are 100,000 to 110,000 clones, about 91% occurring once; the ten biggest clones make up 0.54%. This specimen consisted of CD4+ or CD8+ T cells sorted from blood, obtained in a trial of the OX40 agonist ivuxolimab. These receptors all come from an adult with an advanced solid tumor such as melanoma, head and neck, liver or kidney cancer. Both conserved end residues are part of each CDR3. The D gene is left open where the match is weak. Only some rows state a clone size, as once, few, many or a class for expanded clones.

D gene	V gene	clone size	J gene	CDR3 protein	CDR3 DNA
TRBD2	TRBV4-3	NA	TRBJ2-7	CASSHGTSGDYYEQYF	TGCGCCAGCAGCCACGGGACTAGCGGAGACTACTACGAGCAGTACTTC
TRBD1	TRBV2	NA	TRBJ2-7	CASSDDRDSYEQYF	TGTGCCAGCAGTGACGACAGGGATAGCTACGAGCAGTACTTC
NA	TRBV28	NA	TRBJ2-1	CASEGWGSYNEQFF	TGTGCCAGCGAAGGGTGGGGCTCCTACAATGAGCAGTTCTTC
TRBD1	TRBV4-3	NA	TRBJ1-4	CASSRGDWTGDEKLFF	TGCGCCAGCAGCCGCGGAGATTGGACAGGCGACGAAAAACTGTTTTTT
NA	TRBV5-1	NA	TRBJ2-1	CASSGGGANNEQFF	TGCGCCAGCAGCGGTGGCGGGGCCAACAATGAGCAGTTCTTC
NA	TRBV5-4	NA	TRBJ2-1	CASQKAGGREYSYNEQFF	TGTGCCAGCCAAAAGGCGGGCGGGCGGGAATACTCCTACAATGAGCAGTTCTTC
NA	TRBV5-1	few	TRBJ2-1	CASSPPLGISYNEQFF	TGCGCCAGCAGCCCCCCGCTAGGGATCTCCTACAATGAGCAGTTCTTC
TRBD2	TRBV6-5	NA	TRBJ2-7	CASSLTLAGVSYEQYF	TGTGCCAGCAGTTTAACTCTAGCGGGAGTTTCCTACGAGCAGTACTTC
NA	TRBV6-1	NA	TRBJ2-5	CASSEDTLRGGQETQYF	TGTGCCAGCAGTGAAGATACACTCAGGGGTGGGCAAGAGACCCAGTACTTC
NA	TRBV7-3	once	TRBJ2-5	CASSRQPEGTQYF	TGTGCCAGCAGCAGACAACCGGAAGGGACCCAGTACTTC
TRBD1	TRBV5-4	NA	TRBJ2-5	CASSTDRVQTQYF	TGTGCCAGCAGCACAGACAGGGTACAGACCCAGTACTTC
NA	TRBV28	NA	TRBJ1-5	CASSFGGAGNQPQHF	TGTGCCAGCAGTTTTGGGGGGGCGGGGAATCAGCCCCAGCATTTT
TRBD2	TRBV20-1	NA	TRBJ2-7	CSNAWGGEQYF	TGCAGCAACGCATGGGGGGGCGAGCAGTACTTC
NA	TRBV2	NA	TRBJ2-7	CASRRDTYEQYF	TGTGCCAGCAGGCGGGACACGTACGAGCAGTACTTC
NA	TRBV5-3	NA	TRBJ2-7	CARSLLGQGPYEQYF	TGTGCCAGAAGCTTGTTAGGGCAAGGGCCCTACGAGCAGTACTTC
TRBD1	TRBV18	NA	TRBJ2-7	CASSPGVQGPREQYF	TGTGCCAGCTCACCAGGGGTACAGGGGCCCCGGGAGCAGTACTTC
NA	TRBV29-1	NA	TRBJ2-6	CSAVGGANVLTF	TGCAGCGCCGTAGGTGGGGCCAACGTCCTGACTTTC
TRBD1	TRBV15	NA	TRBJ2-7	CATSIRDSPVNEQYF	TGTGCCACCAGCATTAGGGACAGCCCCGTAAACGAGCAGTACTTC
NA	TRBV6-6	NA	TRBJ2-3	CASSYAGEGIDTQYF	TGTGCCAGCAGTTACGCCGGAGAGGGTATAGATACGCAGTATTTT
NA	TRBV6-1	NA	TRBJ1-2	CASSERGSYGYTF	TGTGCCAGCAGTGAGAGGGGGTCCTATGGCTACACCTTC
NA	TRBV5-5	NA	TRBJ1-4	CASSLVVVWGSNEKLFF	TGTGCCAGCAGCTTAGTCGTCGTATGGGGTTCTAATGAAAAACTGTTTTTT
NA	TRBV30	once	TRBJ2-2	CAWSLLLAGELFF	TGTGCCTGGAGCCTCCTACTAGCCGGGGAGCTGTTTTTT
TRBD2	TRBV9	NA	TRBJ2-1	CASSGGLAGVGYNEQFF	TGTGCCAGCAGCGGGGGACTAGCGGGAGTAGGGTACAATGAGCAGTTCTTC
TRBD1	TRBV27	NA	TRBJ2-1	CASSLRDRVRYNEQFF	TGTGCCAGCAGTTTACGAGACAGGGTAAGGTACAATGAGCAGTTCTTC
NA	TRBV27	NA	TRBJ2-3	CASTWTASTDTQYF	TGTGCCAGCACCTGGACAGCAAGCACAGATACGCAGTATTTT
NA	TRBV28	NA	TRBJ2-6	CASRGSGANVLTF	TGTGCCAGCAGGGGCTCTGGGGCCAACGTCCTGACTTTC
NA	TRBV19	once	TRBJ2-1	CASSLSRQASSYNEQFF	TGTGCCAGTAGTTTATCCCGACAGGCTAGCTCCTACAATGAGCAGTTCTTC
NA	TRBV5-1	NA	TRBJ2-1	CASSLFELGLSSSYNEQFF	TGCGCCAGCAGCTTGTTTGAGCTTGGACTTTCAAGCTCCTACAATGAGCAGTTCTTC
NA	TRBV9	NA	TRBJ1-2	CASSSGLANYGYTF	TGTGCCAGCAGCTCAGGGTTAGCTAACTATGGCTACACCTTC
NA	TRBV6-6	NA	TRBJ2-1	CASGEAAYNEQFF	TGTGCCAGCGGTGAGGCCGCCTACAATGAGCAGTTCTTC
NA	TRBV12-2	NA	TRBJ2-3	CASRLAFGLNTDTQYF	TGTGCAAGTCGCTTAGCATTCGGACTCAACACAGATACGCAGTATTTT
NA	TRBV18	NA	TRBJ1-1	CASSSGGRTEAFF	TGTGCCAGCTCATCTGGGGGAAGAACTGAAGCTTTCTTT
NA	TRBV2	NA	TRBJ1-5	CASRGQSNQPQHF	TGTGCCAGCAGGGGACAAAGCAATCAGCCCCAGCATTTT
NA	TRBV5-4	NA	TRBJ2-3	CASSLAGNTDTQYF	TGTGCCAGCAGCTTGGCCGGGAACACAGATACGCAGTATTTT
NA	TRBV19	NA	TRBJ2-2	CASSIVPGELFF	TGTGCCAGTAGTATAGTTCCCGGGGAGCTGTTTTTT
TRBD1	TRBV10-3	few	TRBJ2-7	CAISGGQGSSYEQYF	TGTGCCATCAGTGGGGGACAGGGGAGCTCCTACGAGCAGTACTTC
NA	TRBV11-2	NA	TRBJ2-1	CASSLGLVRGYNEQFF	TGTGCCAGCAGCTTAGGACTAGTCAGGGGCTACAATGAGCAGTTCTTC
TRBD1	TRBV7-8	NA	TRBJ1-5	CASSFSGDRVIQPQHF	TGTGCCAGCAGCTTTTCAGGGGACAGGGTAATTCAGCCCCAGCATTTT
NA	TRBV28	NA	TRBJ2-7	CASSLGPGRGDEQYF	TGTGCCAGCAGTTTAGGTCCAGGCAGGGGAGACGAGCAGTACTTC
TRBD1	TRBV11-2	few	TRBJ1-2	CASSSRQGSYGYTF	TGTGCCAGCAGCTCACGACAGGGGAGCTATGGCTACACCTTC
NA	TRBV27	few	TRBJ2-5	CASSLSRFETQYF	TGTGCCAGCAGTTTATCGCGTTTCGAGACCCAGTACTTC
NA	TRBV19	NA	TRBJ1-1	CASTESGGAMSTEAFF	TGTGCCAGTACAGAGTCCGGGGGGGCGATGAGCACTGAAGCTTTCTTT
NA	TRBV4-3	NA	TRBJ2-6	CASSQDPPLSSGANVLTF	TGCGCCAGCAGCCAAGATCCGCCACTCTCCTCTGGGGCCAACGTCCTGACTTTC
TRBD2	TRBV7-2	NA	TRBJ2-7	CASSLYTGLAFNEQYF	TGTGCCAGCAGCTTGTACACGGGACTAGCTTTCAACGAGCAGTACTTC
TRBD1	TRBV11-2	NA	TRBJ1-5	CASSRDRGSNQPQHF	TGTGCCAGCAGCCGCGACAGGGGTAGCAATCAGCCCCAGCATTTT
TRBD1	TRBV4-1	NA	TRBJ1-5	CASSRHLRQGYQPQHF	TGCGCCAGCAGCCGCCATCTTCGACAGGGGTATCAGCCCCAGCATTTT
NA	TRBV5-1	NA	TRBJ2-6	CASSLDTGSGANVLTF	TGCGCCAGCAGCTTGGACACTGGCTCTGGGGCCAACGTCCTGACTTTC
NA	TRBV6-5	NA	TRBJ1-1	CASSYSEVGLKAFF	TGTGCCAGCAGTTACTCTGAGGTTGGGCTAAAAGCTTTCTTT